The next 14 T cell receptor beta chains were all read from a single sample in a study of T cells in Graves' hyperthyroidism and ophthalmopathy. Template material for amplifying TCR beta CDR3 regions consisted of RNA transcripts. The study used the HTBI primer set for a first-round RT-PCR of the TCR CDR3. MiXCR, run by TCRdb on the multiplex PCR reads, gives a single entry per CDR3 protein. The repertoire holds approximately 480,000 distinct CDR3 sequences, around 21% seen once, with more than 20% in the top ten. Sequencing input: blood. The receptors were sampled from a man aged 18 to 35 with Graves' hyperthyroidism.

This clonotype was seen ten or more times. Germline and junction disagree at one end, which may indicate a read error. The CDR3: CASSEPFTSGGRKVDTGELFF. The DNA for the CDR3 is TGTGCCAGCAGTGAACCCTTCACTAGCGGGGGGAGAAAGGTGGACACCGGAGAGCTGTTTTTT. V usage is TRBV2 and J usage is TRBJ2-2; 12 bases align to TRBD2. This CDR3 contains 21 residues. In germline, CDR1 is SNHLY, CDR2 FYNNEI. Full variable domain (outside the CDR3, taken from reference TRBV2 and TRBJ2-2): EPEVTQTPSHQVTQMGQEVILRCVPISNHLYFYWYRQILGQKVEFLVSFYNNEISEKSEIFDDQFSVERPDGSNFTLKIRSTKLEDSAMYFCASSEPFTSGGRKVDTGELFFGEGSRLTVL.

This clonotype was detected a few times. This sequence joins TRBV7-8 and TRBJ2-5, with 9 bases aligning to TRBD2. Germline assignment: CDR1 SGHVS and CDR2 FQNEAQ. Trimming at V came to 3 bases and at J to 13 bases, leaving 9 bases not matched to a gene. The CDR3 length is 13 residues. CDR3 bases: TGTGCCAGCAGCTTTACGGCGGGAGGGCCCTGGTACTTC. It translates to CASSFTAGGPWYF. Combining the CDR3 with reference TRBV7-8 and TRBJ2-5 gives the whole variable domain GAGVSQSPRYKVAKRGQDVALRCDPISGHVSLFWYQQALGQGPEFLTYFQNEAQLDKSGLPSDRFFAERPEGSVSTLKIQRTQQEDSAVYLCASSFTAGGPWYFGPGTRLLVL.

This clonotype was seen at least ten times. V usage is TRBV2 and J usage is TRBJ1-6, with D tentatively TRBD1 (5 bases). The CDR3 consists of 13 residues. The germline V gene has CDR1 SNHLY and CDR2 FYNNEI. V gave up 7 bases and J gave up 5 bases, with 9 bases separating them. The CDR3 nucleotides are TGTGCCAGCACCAGGGAGGATAATTCACCCCTCCACTTT. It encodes CASTREDNSPLHF.

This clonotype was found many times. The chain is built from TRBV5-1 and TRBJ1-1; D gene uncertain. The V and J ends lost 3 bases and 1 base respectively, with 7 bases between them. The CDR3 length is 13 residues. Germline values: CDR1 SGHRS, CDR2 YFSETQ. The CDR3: CASSSEGNTEAFF. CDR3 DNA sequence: TGCGCCAGCAGCTCGGAAGGGAACACTGAAGCTTTCTTT.

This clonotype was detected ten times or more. This CDR3 reads CATQGGNNNQPQHF. DNA for the CDR3: TGTGCCACCCAGGGAGGCAATAACAATCAGCCCCAGCATTTT. The chain is built from TRBV10-3 and TRBJ1-5; D perhaps matches TRBD1 (5 bases). V lost 10 bases and J 3 bases, leaving 16 bases between the germline ends. CDR1 and CDR2 from the germline V gene are ENHRY and SYGVKD. The CDR3 runs to 14 residues.

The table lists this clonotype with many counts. CDR3 sequence reads: CSVEGAGDYGYTF. The CDR3 DNA follows: TGCAGCGTTGAAGGGGCAGGAGACTATGGCTACACCTTC. The gene calls are TRBV29-1 and TRBJ1-2; D gene unclear. Trimming shortened V by 1 base and J by 3 bases, and 9 bases separated the two germline ends. Germline CDR1 and CDR2: SQVTM and ANQGSEA. CDR3 length: 13 residues.

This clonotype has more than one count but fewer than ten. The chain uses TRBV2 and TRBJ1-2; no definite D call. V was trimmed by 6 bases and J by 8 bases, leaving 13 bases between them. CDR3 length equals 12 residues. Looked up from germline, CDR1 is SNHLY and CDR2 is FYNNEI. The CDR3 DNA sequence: TGTGCCAGCAGGGGAGACGGAGAGGGCTACACCTTC. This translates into CASRGDGEGYTF.

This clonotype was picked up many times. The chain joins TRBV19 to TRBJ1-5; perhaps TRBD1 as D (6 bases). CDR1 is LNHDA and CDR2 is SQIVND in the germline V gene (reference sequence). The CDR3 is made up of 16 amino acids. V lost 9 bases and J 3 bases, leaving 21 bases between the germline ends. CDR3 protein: CASRTGHRVLNQPQHF. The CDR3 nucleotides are TGTGCCAGCCGTACCGGACACAGGGTCCTCAATCAGCCCCAGCATTTT.

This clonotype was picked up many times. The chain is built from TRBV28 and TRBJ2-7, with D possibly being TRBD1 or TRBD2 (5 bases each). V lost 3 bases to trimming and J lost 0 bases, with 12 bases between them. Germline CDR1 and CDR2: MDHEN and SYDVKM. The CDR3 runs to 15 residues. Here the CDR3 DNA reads TGTGCCAGCAGTTTTCGGGGCCGAAGCTCCTACGAGCAGTACTTC. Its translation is CASSFRGRSSYEQYF.

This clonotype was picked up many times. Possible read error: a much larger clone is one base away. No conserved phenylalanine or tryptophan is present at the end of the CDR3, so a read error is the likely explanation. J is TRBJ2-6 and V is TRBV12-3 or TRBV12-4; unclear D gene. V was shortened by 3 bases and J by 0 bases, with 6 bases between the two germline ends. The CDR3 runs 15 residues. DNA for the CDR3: TGTGCCAGCAGTTTGGACCGCTCTGGGGCCAACGTCCTGACTTCC. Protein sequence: CASSLDRSGANVLTS.

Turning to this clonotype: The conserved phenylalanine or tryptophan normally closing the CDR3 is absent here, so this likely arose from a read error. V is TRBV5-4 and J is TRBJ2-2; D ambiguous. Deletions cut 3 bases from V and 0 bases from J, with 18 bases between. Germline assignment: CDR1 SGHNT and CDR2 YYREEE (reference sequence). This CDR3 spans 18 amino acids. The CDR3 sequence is CASSWAGARQANTGELFY. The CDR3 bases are TGTGCCAGCAGCTGGGCCGGCGCCAGGCAAGCGAACACCGGGGAGCTGTTTTAT.

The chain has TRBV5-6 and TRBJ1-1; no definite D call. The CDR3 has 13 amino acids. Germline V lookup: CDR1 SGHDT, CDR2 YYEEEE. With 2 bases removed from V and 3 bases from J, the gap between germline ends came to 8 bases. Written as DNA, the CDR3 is TGTGCCAGCAGCTTTCTGAGGGACACTGAAGCTTTCTTT. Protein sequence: CASSFLRDTEAFF.

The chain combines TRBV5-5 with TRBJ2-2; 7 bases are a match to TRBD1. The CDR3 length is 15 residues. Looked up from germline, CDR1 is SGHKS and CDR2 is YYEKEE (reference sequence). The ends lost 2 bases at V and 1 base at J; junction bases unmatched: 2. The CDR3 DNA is TGTGCCAGCAGCTTTACAGGGGAGAACACCGGGGAGCTGTTTTTT. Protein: CASSFTGENTGELFF.

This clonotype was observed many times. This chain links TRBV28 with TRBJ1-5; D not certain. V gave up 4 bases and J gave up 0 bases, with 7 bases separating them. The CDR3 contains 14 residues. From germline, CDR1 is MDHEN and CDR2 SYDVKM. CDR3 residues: CASSSTLSNQPQHF. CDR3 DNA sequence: TGTGCCAGCAGTTCAACACTTAGCAATCAGCCCCAGCATTTT.